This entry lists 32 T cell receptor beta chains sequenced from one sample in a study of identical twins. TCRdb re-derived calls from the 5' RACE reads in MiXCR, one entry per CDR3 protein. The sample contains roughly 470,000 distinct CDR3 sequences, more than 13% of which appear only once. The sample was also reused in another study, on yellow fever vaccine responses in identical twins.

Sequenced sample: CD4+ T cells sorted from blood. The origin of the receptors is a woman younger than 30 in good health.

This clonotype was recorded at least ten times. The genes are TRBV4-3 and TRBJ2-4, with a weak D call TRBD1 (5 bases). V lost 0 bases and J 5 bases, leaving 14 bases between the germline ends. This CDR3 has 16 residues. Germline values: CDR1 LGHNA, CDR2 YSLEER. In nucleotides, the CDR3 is TGCGCCAGCAGCCAAGATGTTGGGCAGGGTGAAAACATTCAGTACTTC. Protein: CASSQDVGQGENIQYF.

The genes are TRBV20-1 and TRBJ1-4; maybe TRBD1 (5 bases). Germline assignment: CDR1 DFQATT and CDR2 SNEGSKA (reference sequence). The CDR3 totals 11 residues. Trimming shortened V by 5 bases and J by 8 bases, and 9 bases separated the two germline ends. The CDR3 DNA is TGCAGTGCTGACCCAGGGGAAAAACTGTTTTTT. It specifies CSADPGEKLFF.

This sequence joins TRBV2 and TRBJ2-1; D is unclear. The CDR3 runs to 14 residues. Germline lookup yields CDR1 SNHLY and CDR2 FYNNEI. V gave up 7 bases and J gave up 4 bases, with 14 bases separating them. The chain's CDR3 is CASTSSLGYNEQFF. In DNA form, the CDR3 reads TGTGCCAGCACGTCCTCGCTTGGTTACAATGAGCAGTTCTTC.

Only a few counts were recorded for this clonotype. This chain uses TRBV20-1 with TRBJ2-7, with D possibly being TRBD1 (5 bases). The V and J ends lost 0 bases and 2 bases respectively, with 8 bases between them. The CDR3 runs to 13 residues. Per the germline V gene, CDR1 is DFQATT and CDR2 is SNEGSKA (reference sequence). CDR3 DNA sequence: TGCAGTGCTAGAGAGGCAGGGCCCTACGAGCAGTACTTC. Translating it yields CSAREAGPYEQYF.

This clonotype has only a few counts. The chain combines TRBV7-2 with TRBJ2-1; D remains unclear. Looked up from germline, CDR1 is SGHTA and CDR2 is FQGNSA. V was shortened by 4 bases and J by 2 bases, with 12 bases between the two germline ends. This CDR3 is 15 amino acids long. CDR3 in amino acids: CASSSAYGAYNEQFF. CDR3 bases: TGTGCCAGCAGCTCCGCCTATGGGGCCTACAATGAGCAGTTCTTC.

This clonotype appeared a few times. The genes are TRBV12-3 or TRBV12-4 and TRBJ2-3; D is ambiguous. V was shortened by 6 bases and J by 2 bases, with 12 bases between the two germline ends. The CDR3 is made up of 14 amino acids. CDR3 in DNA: TGTGCCAGCAGCATCCTGTCAACCACAGATACGCAGTATTTT. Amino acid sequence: CASSILSTTDTQYF.

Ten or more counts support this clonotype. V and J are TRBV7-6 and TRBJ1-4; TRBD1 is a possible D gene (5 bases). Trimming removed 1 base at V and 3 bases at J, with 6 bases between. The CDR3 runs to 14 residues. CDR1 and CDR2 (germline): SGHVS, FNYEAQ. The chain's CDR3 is CASSLGGSNEKLFF. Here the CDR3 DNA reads TGTGCCAGCAGCTTAGGGGGGTCTAATGAAAAACTGTTTTTT.

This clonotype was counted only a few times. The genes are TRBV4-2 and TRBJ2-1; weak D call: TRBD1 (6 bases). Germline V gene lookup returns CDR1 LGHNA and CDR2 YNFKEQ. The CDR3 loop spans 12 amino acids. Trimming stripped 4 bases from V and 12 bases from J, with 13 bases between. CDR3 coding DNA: TGTGCCAGCAGCCCCAGGGGTAGAGGGCAGTTCTTC. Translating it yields CASSPRGRGQFF.

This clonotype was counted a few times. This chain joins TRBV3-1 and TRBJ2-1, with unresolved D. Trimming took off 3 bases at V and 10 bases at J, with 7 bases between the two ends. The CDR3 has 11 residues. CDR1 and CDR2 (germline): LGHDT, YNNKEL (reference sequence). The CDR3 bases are TGTGCCAGCAGCCATGTGGGGGAGCAGTTCTTC. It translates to CASSHVGEQFF.

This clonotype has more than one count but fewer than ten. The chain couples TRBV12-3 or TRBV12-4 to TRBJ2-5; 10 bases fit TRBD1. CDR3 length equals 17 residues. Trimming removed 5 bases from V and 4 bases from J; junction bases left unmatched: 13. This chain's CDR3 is CASSPPRQGAYRETQYF. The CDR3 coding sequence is TGTGCCAGCAGTCCCCCCCGACAGGGGGCGTACCGAGAGACCCAGTACTTC.

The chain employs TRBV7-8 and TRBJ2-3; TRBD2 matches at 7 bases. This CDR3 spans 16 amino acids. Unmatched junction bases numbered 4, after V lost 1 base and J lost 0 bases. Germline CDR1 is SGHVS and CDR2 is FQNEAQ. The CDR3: CASSLGWRGSTDTQYF. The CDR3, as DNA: TGTGCCAGCAGCTTAGGGTGGCGGGGGAGCACAGATACGCAGTATTTT.

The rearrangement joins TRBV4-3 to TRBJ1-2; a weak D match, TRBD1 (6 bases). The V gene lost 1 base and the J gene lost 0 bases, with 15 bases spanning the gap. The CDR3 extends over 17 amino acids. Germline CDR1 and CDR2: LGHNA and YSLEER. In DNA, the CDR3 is TGCGCCAGCAGCCAAGTCGGACTGACAGGCCCTAACTATGGCTACACCTTC. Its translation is CASSQVGLTGPNYGYTF.

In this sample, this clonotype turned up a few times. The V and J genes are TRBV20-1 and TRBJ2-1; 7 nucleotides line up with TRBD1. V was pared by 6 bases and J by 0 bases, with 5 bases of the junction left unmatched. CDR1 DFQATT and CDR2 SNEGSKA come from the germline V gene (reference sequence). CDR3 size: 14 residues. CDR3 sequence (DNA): TGCAGTGCAGAACAGGGGAGCTCCTACAATGAGCAGTTCTTC. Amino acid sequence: CSAEQGSSYNEQFF.

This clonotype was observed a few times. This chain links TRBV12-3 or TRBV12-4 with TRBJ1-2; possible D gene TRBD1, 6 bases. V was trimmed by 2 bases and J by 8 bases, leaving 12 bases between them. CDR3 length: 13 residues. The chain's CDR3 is CASSLRQERGYTF. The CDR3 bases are TGTGCCAGCAGTTTAAGACAGGAGCGCGGCTACACCTTC.

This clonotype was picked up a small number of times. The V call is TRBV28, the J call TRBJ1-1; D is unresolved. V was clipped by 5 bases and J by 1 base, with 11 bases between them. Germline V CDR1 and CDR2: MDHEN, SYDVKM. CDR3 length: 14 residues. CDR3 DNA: TGTGCCAGCAGTGGCGGCGGGAAGAACACTGAAGCTTTCTTT. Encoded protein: CASSGGGKNTEAFF.

CDR3 loop: CSARPGLPNEQYF. DNA for the CDR3: TGCAGTGCTAGGCCCGGGCTCCCCAACGAGCAGTACTTC. V gene TRBV20-1 combines with J gene TRBJ2-7; D is ambiguous. The CDR3 runs 13 residues. Germline assignment: CDR1 DFQATT and CDR2 SNEGSKA (reference sequence). Trimming removed 3 bases at V and 5 bases at J, with 14 bases between.

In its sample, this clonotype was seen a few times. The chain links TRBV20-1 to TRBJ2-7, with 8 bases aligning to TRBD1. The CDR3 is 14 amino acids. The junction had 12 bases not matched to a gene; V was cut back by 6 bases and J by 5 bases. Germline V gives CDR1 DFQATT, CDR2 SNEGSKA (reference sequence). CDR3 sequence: CSAEPSTGDDEQYF. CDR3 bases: TGCAGTGCCGAGCCGTCGACAGGGGATGACGAGCAGTACTTC.

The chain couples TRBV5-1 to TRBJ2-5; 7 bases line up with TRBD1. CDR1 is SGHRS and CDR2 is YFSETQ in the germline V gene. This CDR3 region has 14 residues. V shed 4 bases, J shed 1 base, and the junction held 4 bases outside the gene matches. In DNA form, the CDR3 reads TGCGCCAGCAGCGCAAGGACAGGCCAAGAGACCCAGTACTTC. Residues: CASSARTGQETQYF.

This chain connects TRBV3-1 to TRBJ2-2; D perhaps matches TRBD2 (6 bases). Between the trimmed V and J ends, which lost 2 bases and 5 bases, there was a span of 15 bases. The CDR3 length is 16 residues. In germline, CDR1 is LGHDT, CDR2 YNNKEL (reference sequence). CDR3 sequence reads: CASSQPTTSNTGELFF. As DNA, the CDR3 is TGTGCCAGCAGCCAACCGACAACTAGCAATACCGGGGAGCTGTTTTTT.

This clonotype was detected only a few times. Written as DNA, the CDR3 is TGTGCCAGCAGCCCGAGTAGGATCTCTGGGGCCAACGTCCTGACTTTC. It yields the protein CASSPSRISGANVLTF. V usage is TRBV12-3 or TRBV12-4 and J usage is TRBJ2-6; D is unresolved. This CDR3 has 16 amino acids. Deletions cut 6 bases from V and 0 bases from J, with 12 bases between.

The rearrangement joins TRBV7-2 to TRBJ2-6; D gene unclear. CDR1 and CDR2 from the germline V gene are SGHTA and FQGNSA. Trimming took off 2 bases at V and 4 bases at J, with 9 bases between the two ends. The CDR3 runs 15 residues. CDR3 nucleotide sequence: TGTGCCAGCAGCTTACCACTGATAGGGGCCAACGTCCTGACTTTC. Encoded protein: CASSLPLIGANVLTF. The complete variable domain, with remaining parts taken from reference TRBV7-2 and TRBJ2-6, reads GAGVSQSPSNKVTEKGKDVELRCDPISGHTALYWYRQSLGQGLEFLIYFQGNSAPDKSGLPSDRFSAERTGGSVSTLTIQRTQQEDSAVYLCASSLPLIGANVLTFGAGSRLTVL.

The CDR3 sequence: CASSHTDRVDEQYF. DNA for the CDR3: TGTGCCAGCAGTCATACCGACAGGGTCGACGAGCAGTACTTC. The V and J genes are TRBV9 and TRBJ2-7; 7 nucleotides align to TRBD1. V shed 5 bases and J 5 bases; nucleotides not matched to a gene: 10. Germline lookup yields CDR1 SGDLS and CDR2 YYNGEE. This CDR3 is built from 14 residues.

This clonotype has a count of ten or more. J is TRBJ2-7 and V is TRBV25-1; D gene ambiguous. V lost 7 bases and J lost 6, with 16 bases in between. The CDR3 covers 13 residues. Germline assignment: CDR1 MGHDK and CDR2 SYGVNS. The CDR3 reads CASKHKGLVEQYF. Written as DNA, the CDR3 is TGTGCCAGCAAGCATAAGGGATTAGTCGAGCAGTACTTC.

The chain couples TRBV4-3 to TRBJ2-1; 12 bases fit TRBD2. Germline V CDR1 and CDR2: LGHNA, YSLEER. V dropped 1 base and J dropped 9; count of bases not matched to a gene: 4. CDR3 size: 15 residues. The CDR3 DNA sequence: TGCGCCAGCAGCCAAGGGCTAGCGGGAGGGGCTGAGCAGTTCTTC. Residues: CASSQGLAGGAEQFF.

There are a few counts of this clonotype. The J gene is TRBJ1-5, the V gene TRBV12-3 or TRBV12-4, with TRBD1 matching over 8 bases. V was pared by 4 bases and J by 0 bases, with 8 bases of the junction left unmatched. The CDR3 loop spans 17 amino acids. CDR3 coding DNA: TGTGCCAGCAGTTCGGACAGGGCTGTAAATAGCAATCAGCCCCAGCATTTT. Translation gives CASSSDRAVNSNQPQHF.

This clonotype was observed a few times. Written as DNA, the CDR3 is TGCAGTGCCAACACAGGGTACGAGCAGTACTTC. Translating it yields CSANTGYEQYF. The chain employs TRBV20-1 and TRBJ2-7; a weak D match, TRBD1 (6 bases). Germline assignment: CDR1 DFQATT and CDR2 SNEGSKA (reference sequence). Trimming cost V 6 bases and J 4 bases, with 10 bases left between them. There are 11 residues in the CDR3.

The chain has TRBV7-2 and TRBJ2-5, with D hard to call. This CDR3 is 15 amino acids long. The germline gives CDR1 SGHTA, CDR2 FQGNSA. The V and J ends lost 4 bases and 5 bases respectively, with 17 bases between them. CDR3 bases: TGTGCCAGCAGCTGGCAGGCAGTAGATTTGGAGACCCAGTACTTC. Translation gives CASSWQAVDLETQYF.

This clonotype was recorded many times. The CDR3 DNA is TGTGCCAGCAGTCACACCGGGGAGCTGTTTTTT. Amino acids: CASSHTGELFF. V gene TRBV6-5 combines with J gene TRBJ2-2, with D uncertain. V lost 5 bases and J lost 3, with 1 base in between. CDR3 length: 11 amino acids. CDR1 and CDR2 from the germline V gene are MNHEY and SVGAGI.

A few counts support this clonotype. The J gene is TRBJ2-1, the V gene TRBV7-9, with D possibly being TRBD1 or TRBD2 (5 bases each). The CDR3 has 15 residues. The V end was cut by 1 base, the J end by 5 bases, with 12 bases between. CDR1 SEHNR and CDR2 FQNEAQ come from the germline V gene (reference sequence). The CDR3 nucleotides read TGTGCCAGCAGCTTAGTCAGGGTGGGGGACAATGAGCAGTTCTTC. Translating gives CASSLVRVGDNEQFF.

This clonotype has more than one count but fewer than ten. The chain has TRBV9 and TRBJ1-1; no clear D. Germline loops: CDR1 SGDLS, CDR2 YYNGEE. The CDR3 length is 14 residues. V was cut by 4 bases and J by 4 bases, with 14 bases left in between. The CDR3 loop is CASSPPGWRTEAFF. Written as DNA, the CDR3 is TGTGCCAGCAGCCCACCGGGGTGGCGCACTGAAGCTTTCTTT.

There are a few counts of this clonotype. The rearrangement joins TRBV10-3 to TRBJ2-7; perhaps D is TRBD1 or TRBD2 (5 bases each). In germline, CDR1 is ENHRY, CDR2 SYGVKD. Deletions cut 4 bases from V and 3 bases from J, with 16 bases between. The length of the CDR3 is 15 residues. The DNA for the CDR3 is TGTGCCATCAGTGTCCGGGACGGAGGATACTACGAGCAGTACTTC. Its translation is CAISVRDGGYYEQYF.

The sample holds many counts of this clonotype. In nucleotides, the CDR3 is TGTGCCAGCAGCTTGGGACAGGGAGCGGCCTACGAGCAGTACTTC. Its protein is CASSLGQGAAYEQYF. The V call is TRBV7-2, the J call TRBJ2-7; 9 bases map to TRBD1. Germline CDR1 is SGHTA and CDR2 is FQGNSA. V gave up 3 bases and J gave up 2 bases; unmatched junction bases: 5. The CDR3 totals 15 residues.